Detailed here is one T cell receptor beta chain. Assay: immunoSEQ multiplex PCR; the TCRdb copy retains only in-frame clones and omits some. The repertoire has approximately 20,000 clones, 82% of them found once; the top ten carry 6.1%. This record belongs to a study of blood T cell repertoires in COVID-19. Trimming shortened V by 7 bases and J by 4 bases, and 11 bases separated the two germline ends. From germline, CDR1 is KGHDR and CDR2 SFDVKD. The CDR3 has 13 residues. The V gene is TRBV24-1, the J gene TRBJ2-3; weak D call: TRBD2 (5 bases). The sequenced sample was peripheral blood. The receptor was isolated from a human donor in a cohort sampled during active COVID-19. The DNA of the CDR3 is TGTGCCACCAGGAACGGGAATGCAGATACGCAGTATTTT. Its protein product is CATRNGNADTQYF.